Ten or more counts support the clone carrying this TCR beta chain. Its matching antigen is unknown. The data are from a study of molecular identifiers for immune sequencing clone quantification. Study overall: In replicates, RNA from roughly 21,000 or 96,000 naive CD8 cells was divided five ways and four parts were sequenced.

Findings of the study overall: Sizes of highly expanded clones could be underestimated through identical TCRs sharing a barcode.

Germline V gives CDR1 SQVTM, CDR2 ANQGSEA. Trimming pared 3 bases from V and 1 base from J, leaving 13 bases between. This CDR3 has 14 residues. Libraries of bulk TCR were made by previously described methods (with listed TCR primers). Each CDR3 protein is one row after TCRdb ran MiXCR on the PCR reads. The top ten hold around 0.78% of the sample, which has 400,000 to 600,000 distinct CDR3 sequences, under 30% seen once. Sequenced: naive CD8+ T cells from blood, with Jurkat cell RNA spiked in. Subset indicated: FACS-sorted CD8+CD4-CCR7+CD45RA+ naive T cells. This receptor was taken from a human donor in good health. Some libraries in this study had Jurkat cell RNA spiked in. The chain links TRBV29-1 to TRBJ2-7; the D is unclear. CDR3 amino acids: CSVDRGYGSYEQYF. CDR3 in DNA: TGCAGCGTTGACCGTGGCTATGGGTCCTACGAGCAGTACTTC.